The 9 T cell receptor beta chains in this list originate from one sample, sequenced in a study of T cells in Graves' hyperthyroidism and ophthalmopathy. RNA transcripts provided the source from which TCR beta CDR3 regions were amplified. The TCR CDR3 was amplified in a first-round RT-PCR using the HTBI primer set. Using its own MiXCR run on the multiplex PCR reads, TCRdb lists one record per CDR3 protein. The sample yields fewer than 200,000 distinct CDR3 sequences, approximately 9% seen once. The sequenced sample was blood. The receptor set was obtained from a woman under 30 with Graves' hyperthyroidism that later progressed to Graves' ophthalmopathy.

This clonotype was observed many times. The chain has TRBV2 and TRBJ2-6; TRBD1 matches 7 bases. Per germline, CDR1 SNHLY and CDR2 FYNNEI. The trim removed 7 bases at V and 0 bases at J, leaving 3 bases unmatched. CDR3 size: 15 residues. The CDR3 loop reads CASTDRSSGANVLTF. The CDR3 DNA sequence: TGTGCCAGCACGGACAGGAGCTCTGGGGCCAACGTCCTGACTTTC.

CDR3 in DNA: TGTGCCAGCAGCGTAGAGGACGGGGGGGGGAGCACAGATACGCAGTATTTT. Amino acids: CASSVEDGGGSTDTQYF. The chain carries TRBV9 and TRBJ2-3; the match to TRBD2 covers 8 bases. The CDR3 consists of 17 residues. V shed 0 bases, J shed 0 bases, and the junction held 6 bases outside the gene matches. The V gene's germline CDR1 is SGDLS and CDR2 YYNGEE. Full variable domain (rest looked up from reference TRBV9 and TRBJ2-3): DSGVTQTPKHLITATGQRVTLRCSPRSGDLSVYWYQQSLDQGLQFLIQYYNGEERAKGNILERFSAQQFPDLHSELNLSSLELGDSALYFCASSVEDGGGSTDTQYFGPGTRLTVL.

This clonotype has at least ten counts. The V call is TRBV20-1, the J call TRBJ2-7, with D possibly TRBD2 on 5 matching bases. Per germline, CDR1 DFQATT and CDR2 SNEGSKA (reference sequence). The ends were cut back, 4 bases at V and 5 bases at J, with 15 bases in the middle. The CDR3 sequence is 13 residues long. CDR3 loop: CSANPDEGHEQYF. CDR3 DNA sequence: TGCAGTGCTAACCCAGACGAGGGCCACGAGCAGTACTTC.

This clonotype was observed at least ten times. The CDR3 region is CASSLLENSNQPQHF. The CDR3 DNA reads TGTGCCAGTAGTCTCCTTGAGAATAGCAATCAGCCCCAGCATTTT. The chain has TRBV19 and TRBJ1-5; D ambiguous. Germline loops: CDR1 LNHDA, CDR2 SQIVND (reference sequence). This CDR3 comprises 15 residues. Trimming cost V 5 bases and J 0 bases, with 11 bases left between them.

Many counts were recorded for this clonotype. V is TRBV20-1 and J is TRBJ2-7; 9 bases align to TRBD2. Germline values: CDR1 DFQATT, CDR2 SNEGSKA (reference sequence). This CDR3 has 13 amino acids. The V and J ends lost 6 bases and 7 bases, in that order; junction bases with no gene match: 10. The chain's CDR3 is CSATLAGLGEQYF. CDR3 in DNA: TGCAGTGCGACGCTAGCGGGATTGGGAGAGCAGTACTTC.

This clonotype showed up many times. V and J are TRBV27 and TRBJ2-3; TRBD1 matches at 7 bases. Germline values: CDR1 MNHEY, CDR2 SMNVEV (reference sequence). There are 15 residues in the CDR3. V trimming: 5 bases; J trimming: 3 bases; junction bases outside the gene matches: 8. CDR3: CASSDYRGVTDTQYF. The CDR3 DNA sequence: TGTGCCAGCAGTGATTACAGGGGCGTTACAGATACGCAGTATTTT.

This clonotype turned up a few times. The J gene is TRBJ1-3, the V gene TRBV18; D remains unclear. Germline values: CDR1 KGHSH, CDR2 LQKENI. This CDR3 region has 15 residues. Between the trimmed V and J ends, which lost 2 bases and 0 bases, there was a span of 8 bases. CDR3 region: CASSPVESSGNTIYF. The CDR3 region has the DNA TGTGCCAGCTCACCAGTGGAGAGCTCTGGAAACACCATATATTTT.

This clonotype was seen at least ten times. The CDR3 DNA is TGTGCCTGGAGTGCAGGGTCTAACTATGGCTACACCTTC. Protein: CAWSAGSNYGYTF. This chain joins TRBV30 and TRBJ1-2, with D possibly being TRBD1 (5 bases). Between the trimmed V and J ends, which lost 1 base and 0 bases, there was a span of 6 bases. Germline lookup yields CDR1 GTSNPN and CDR2 SVGIG (reference sequence). CDR3 size: 13 residues.

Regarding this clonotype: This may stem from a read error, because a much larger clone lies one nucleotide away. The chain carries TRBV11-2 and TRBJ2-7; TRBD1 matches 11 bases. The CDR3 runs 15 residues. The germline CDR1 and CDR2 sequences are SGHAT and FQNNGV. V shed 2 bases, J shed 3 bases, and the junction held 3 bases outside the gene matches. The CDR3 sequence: CASSLRGQGDYEQYF. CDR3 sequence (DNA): TGTGCCAGCAGCTTAAGGGGACAGGGGGACTACGAGCAGTACTTC.